The 5 T cell receptor beta chains reported below all come from one sample, sequenced in a study of CD8 T cells in ankylosing spondylitis. Study conclusions and caveats: Blood from ankylosing spondylitis patients appeared to carry a characteristic roughly 8-variant TCR beta motif.

A single record per CDR3 protein comes from TCRdb applying MiXCR to the 5' RACE reads. Altogether fewer than 400,000 distinct CDR3 sequences are present, 20% to 25% being singletons, with the ten largest covering less than 20%. Antigens for these TCRs are unknown. The sequenced sample consisted of blood, either unsorted or a sorted T cell fraction (not recorded which). The receptors derive from a male donor with ankylosing spondylitis.

This clonotype was detected only a few times. The chain carries TRBV20-1 and TRBJ2-6, with D uncertain. The CDR3 spans 13 residues. Germline V CDR1 and CDR2: DFQATT, SNEGSKA (reference sequence). V lost 5 bases and J 3 bases, leaving 8 bases between the germline ends. This chain's CDR3 is CSAGFSGANVLTF. The CDR3 DNA follows: TGCAGTGCTGGTTTTAGTGGGGCCAACGTCCTGACTTTC.

This clonotype was detected only a few times. V is TRBV5-1 and J is TRBJ2-1; 12 bases agree with TRBD2. Germline V CDR1 and CDR2: SGHRS, YFSETQ. The CDR3 sequence is 15 residues long. With V trimmed by 0 bases and J by 13 bases, 8 bases remained unmatched. The CDR3 here is CASSLDPGLAGSQFF. As DNA, the CDR3 is TGCGCCAGCAGCTTGGACCCCGGACTAGCGGGATCCCAGTTCTTC.

This chain connects TRBV7-8 to TRBJ2-7, with 7 bases that match TRBD1. J gave up 6 bases and V 4 bases, and 9 bases lay outside the gene matches. This CDR3 spans 14 amino acids. Germline-derived CDR1 and CDR2 are SGHVS and FQNEAQ. The CDR3 region has the DNA TGTGCCAGCAGCTCCCAGGGGGTTGGTGGCGAGCAGTACTTC. Protein: CASSSQGVGGEQYF.

This clonotype has more than one count but fewer than ten. The V call is TRBV29-1, the J call TRBJ2-5, with D uncertain. V lost 2 bases and J 5 bases, leaving 6 bases between the germline ends. This CDR3 contains 11 residues. The germline V gene has CDR1 SQVTM and CDR2 ANQGSEA. DNA for the CDR3: TGCAGCGTTGAAAACCGGGAGACCCAGTACTTC. Amino acids: CSVENRETQYF.

The chain couples TRBV27 to TRBJ2-7; 10 nucleotides match TRBD1. The junction had 7 bases not matched to a gene; V was cut back by 5 bases and J by 6 bases. Germline-derived CDR1 and CDR2 are MNHEY and SMNVEV (reference sequence). The length of the CDR3 is 14 residues. CDR3 region: CASSKDRGPAEQYF. The CDR3 DNA reads TGTGCCAGCAGTAAAGACAGGGGGCCCGCCGAGCAGTACTTC.